This T cell receptor (beta chain) was captured in a study of beta chain features in type 1 diabetes. As to this clone: The target antigen is unknown.

Study outcomes and limitations: Naive, central memory and Treg TCRB repertoires appeared more alike in patients than in healthy donors.

Every isolated RNA sample was fully reverse transcribed, so sequencing captured expressed TCRB transcripts. The repertoire was sequenced with immunoSEQ multiplex PCR; TCRdb's copy has only in-frame clones and lacks some. The table has 300,000 to 450,000 clones, around 20% seen once. Per the germline V gene, CDR1 is MGHRA and CDR2 is YSYEKL. The CDR3 loop spans 15 amino acids. V was cut by 2 bases and J by 2 bases, with 12 bases left in between. This chain connects TRBV4-1 to TRBJ1-2; D is undetermined. The sequence was obtained from a woman between 18 and 29 years old in good health. Sequenced input: naive CD4+ T cells from blood. CDR3 residues: CASSQPGRRNYGYTF. CDR3 in DNA: TGCGCCAGCAGCCAACCCGGTCGGAGGAACTATGGCTACACCTTC.